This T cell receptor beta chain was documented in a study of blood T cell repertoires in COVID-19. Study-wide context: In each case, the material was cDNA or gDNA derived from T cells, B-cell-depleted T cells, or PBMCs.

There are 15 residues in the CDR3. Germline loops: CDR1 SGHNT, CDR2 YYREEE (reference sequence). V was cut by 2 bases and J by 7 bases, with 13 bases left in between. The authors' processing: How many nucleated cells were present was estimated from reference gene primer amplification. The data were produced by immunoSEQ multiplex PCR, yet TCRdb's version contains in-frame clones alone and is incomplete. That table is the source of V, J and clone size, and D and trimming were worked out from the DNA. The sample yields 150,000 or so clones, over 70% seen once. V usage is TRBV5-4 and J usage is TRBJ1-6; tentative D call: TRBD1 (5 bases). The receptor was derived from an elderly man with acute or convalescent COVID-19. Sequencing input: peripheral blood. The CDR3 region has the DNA TGTGCCAGCAGCTTTGAGAGACAGAGGAATTCACCCCTCCACTTT. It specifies CASSFERQRNSPLHF.